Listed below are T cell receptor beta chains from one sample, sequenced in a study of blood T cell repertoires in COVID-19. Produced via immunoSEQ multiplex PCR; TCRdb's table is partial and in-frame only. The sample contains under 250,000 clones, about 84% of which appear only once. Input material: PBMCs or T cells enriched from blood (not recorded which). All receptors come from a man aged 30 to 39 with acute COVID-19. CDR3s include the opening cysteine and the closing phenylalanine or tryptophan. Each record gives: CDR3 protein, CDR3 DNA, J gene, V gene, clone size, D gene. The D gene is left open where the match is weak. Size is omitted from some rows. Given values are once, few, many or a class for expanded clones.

CDR3: CASSHGGWQGEETQYF
DNA: TGTGCCAGCAGCCATGGCGGGTGGCAGGGGGAAGAGACCCAGTACTTC
J: TRBJ2-5
V: TRBV7-6
size: -
D: TRBD1

CDR3: CASSTPGPQRDTEAFF
DNA: TGTGCCAGCAGCACGCCGGGCCCCCAGAGGGACACTGAAGCTTTCTTT
J: TRBJ1-1
V: TRBV5-4
size: -
D: -

CDR3: CASSPDREPYNSPLHF
DNA: TGTGCCAGCAGCCCCGACAGGGAACCCTATAATTCACCCCTCCACTTT
J: TRBJ1-6
V: TRBV7-9
size: -
D: TRBD1

CDR3: CASSPSPTGADGYTF
DNA: TGTGCCAGCAGCCCAAGCCCAACAGGGGCGGATGGCTACACCTTC
J: TRBJ1-2
V: TRBV7-6
size: many
D: TRBD1

CDR3: CASSLGGGGAPVETQYF
DNA: TGCGCCAGCAGCTTGGGCGGAGGGGGCGCCCCGGTAGAGACCCAGTACTTC
J: TRBJ2-5
V: TRBV5-1
size: -
D: -

CDR3: CASSLADRGNEKLFF
DNA: TGTGCCAGCAGCTTGGCCGACAGGGGGAATGAAAAACTGTTTTTT
J: TRBJ1-4
V: TRBV5-6
size: -
D: TRBD1

CDR3: CASSVPTVIYTF
DNA: TGTGCCAGCAGCGTGCCGACAGTAATCTACACCTTC
J: TRBJ1-2
V: TRBV5-5
size: -
D: -

CDR3: CASSSSGNMNTEAFF
DNA: TGTGCCAGCAGCTCCTCAGGGAACATGAACACTGAAGCTTTCTTT
J: TRBJ1-1
V: TRBV11-3
size: once
D: -

CDR3: CASSMVVTYNEQFF
DNA: TGTGCCAGCAGTATGGTAGTAACCTACAATGAGCAGTTCTTC
J: TRBJ2-1
V: TRBV2
size: -
D: -

CDR3: CASSLSGANYGYTF
DNA: TGTGCCAGCAGTTTATCAGGGGCTAACTATGGCTACACCTTC
J: TRBJ1-2
V: TRBV27
size: -
D: -

CDR3: CAILDRQSTDTQYF
DNA: TGTGCCATCCTAGACCGGCAGAGCACAGATACGCAGTATTTT
J: TRBJ2-3
V: TRBV10-3
size: -
D: -

CDR3: CSASAPGTGGVEEQFF
DNA: TGCAGTGCTAGTGCTCCCGGGACAGGGGGAGTAGAAGAGCAGTTCTTC
J: TRBJ2-1
V: TRBV20-1
size: once
D: TRBD1

CDR3: CASSLGGINTDTQYF
DNA: TGTGCCAGCAGTTTAGGCGGGATTAACACAGATACGCAGTATTTT
J: TRBJ2-3
V: TRBV27
size: -
D: -

CDR3: CASSLADWNTGELFF
DNA: TGCGCCAGCAGCTTGGCCGACTGGAACACCGGGGAGCTGTTTTTT
J: TRBJ2-2
V: TRBV5-1
size: -
D: -

CDR3: CASSQESRTGIGEQFF
DNA: TGCGCCAGCAGCCAAGAATCTAGGACAGGTATTGGAGAGCAGTTCTTC
J: TRBJ2-1
V: TRBV4-1
size: -
D: TRBD1

CDR3: CASTEGRANTEAFF
DNA: TGTGCCAGCACCGAAGGCAGGGCGAACACTGAAGCTTTCTTT
J: TRBJ1-1
V: TRBV6-5
size: -
D: -

CDR3: CAISERPGGLYGYTF
DNA: TGTGCCATCAGTGAGAGGCCGGGGGGACTCTATGGCTACACCTTC
J: TRBJ1-2
V: TRBV10-3
size: -
D: -

CDR3: CASSGGAPPPNGYTF
DNA: TGTGCCAGCAGCGGGGGGGCCCCGCCCCCCAATGGCTACACCTTC
J: TRBJ1-2
V: TRBV28
size: -
D: -

CDR3: CASSVLGEAGYTF
DNA: TGTGCCAGTAGTGTACTAGGGGAGGCTGGCTACACCTTC
J: TRBJ1-2
V: TRBV19
size: -
D: -

CDR3: CASSFFGVGGNNSPLHF
DNA: TGTGCCAGCAGTTTTTTCGGTGTTGGAGGGAATAATTCACCCCTCCACTTT
J: TRBJ1-6
V: TRBV27
size: -
D: -

CDR3: CASSVAQGAYEQYF
DNA: TGTGCCAGCAGCGTTGCACAGGGGGCCTACGAGCAGTACTTC
J: TRBJ2-7
V: TRBV9
size: -
D: TRBD1

CDR3: CAWTPGGYEQYF
DNA: TGTGCCTGGACCCCGGGGGGCTACGAGCAGTACTTC
J: TRBJ2-7
V: TRBV30
size: -
D: TRBD2